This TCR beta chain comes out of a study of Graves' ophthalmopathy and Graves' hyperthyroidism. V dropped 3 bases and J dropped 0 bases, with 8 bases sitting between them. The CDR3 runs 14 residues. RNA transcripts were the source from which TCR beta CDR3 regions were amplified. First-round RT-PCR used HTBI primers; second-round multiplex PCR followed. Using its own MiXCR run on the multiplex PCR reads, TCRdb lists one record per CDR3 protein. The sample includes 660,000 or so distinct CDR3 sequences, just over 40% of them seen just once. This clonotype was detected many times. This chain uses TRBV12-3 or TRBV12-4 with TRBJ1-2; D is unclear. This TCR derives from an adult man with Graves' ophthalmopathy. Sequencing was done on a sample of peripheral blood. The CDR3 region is CASSFSLTNYGYTF. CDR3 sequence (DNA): TGTGCCAGCAGTTTTTCACTGACTAACTATGGCTACACCTTC.